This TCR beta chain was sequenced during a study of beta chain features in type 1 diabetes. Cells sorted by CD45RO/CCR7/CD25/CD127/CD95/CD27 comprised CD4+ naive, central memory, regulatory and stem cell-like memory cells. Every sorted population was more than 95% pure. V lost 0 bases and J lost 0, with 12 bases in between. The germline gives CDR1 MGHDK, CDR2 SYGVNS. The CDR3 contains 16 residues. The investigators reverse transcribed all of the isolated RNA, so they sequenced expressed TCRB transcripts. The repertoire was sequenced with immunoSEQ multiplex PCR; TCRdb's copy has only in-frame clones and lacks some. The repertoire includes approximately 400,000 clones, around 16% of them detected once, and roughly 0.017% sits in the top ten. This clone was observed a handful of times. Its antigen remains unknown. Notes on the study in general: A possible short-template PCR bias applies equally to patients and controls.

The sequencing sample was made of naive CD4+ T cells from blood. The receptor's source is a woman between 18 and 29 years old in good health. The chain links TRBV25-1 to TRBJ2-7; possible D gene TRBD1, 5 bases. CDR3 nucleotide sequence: TGTGCCAGCAGTGAATATAGAGGACACCTCTCCTACGAGCAGTACTTC. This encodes CASSEYRGHLSYEQYF.